One and the same sample provided the 23 T cell receptor beta chains below, sequenced in a study of blood T cells in healthy people across ages. With a J-beta primer mix and a sample-barcoded 5' primer, a second PCR ran about 7 to 11 cycles. TCRdb processed the 5' RACE reads anew with MiXCR; each CDR3 protein has one entry. Of hundreds of thousands of distinct CDR3 sequences in the sample, around 21% were seen once. The sequencing sample was made of blood. The receptors were gathered from a man aged 70-80 years in good health.

The chain couples TRBV28 to TRBJ2-1; 9 bases match TRBD2. Germline trimming cut 8 bases from V and 10 bases from J; bases unmatched to any gene: 12. The CDR3 is 14 residues long. Germline V lookup: CDR1 MDHEN, CDR2 SYDVKM. In DNA form, the CDR3 reads TGTGCCAGCCAAAGCGCGCGGGAGGGCCGAGAGCAGTTCTTC. Translated, it gives CASQSAREGREQFF. Based on the CDR3 plus reference TRBV28 and TRBJ2-1, the full variable domain is DVKVTQSSRYLVKRTGEKVFLECVQDMDHENMFWYRQDPGLGLRLIYFSYDVKMKEKGDIPEGYSVSREKKERFSLILESASTNQTSMYLCASQSAREGREQFFGPGTRLTVL.

A remark on this clonotype: A clone one base away is much larger, so this may be a read error. This chain joins TRBV5-1 and TRBJ2-1; perhaps TRBD2 as D (5 bases). The CDR3 runs to 15 residues. CDR1 is SGHRS, CDR2 YFSETQ, per germline. V lost 0 bases and J 0 bases, leaving 7 bases between the germline ends. Written as DNA, the CDR3 is TGCGCCAGCAGCTTGGACGGGGACTCCTACAATGAGCAGTTCTTC. Amino acids: CASSLDGDSYNEQFF.

V and J are TRBV5-1 and TRBJ2-5; 8 nucleotides agree with TRBD1. Germline-derived CDR1 and CDR2 are SGHRS and YFSETQ. The CDR3 loop spans 13 amino acids. J was trimmed by 5 bases and V by 4 bases; bases with no gene match: 4. CDR3 in amino acids: CASSPDRVETQYF. CDR3 sequence (DNA): TGCGCCAGCAGCCCGGACAGGGTTGAGACCCAGTACTTC.

This clonotype occurred a few times. The rearrangement links TRBV29-1 to TRBJ1-2, with 9 bases aligning to TRBD1. The CDR3 has 15 amino acids. Germline V gives CDR1 SQVTM, CDR2 ANQGSEA. The V and J ends lost 4 bases and 5 bases, in that order; junction bases with no gene match: 11. This CDR3 reads CSVGTGTGITYGYTF. CDR3 sequence (DNA): TGCAGCGTTGGAACCGGGACAGGGATAACATATGGCTACACCTTC.

Comments on this clonotype: A read error may account for a junction end that differs from germline. The CDR3 loop is CASSSRTSGRLSYGQYF. CDR3 DNA sequence: TGTGCCAGCAGTTCACGGACTAGCGGGAGGCTCTCCTACGGGCAGTACTTC. The chain is built from TRBV28 and TRBJ2-1, with 14 bases fitting TRBD2. With the DNA end fitting TRBJ2-7 better, the J assignment may be wrong. This CDR3 contains 17 residues. Germline V CDR1 and CDR2: MDHEN, SYDVKM.

This clonotype was found a few times. The chain uses TRBV20-1 and TRBJ2-5, with TRBD2 identical over 10 bases. Germline CDR1 and CDR2: DFQATT and SNEGSKA (reference sequence). The J segment lost 5 bases and the V segment lost 0 bases, leaving 9 bases of the junction unmatched. This CDR3 contains 16 residues. This CDR3 is CSARETASGSFETQYF. For the CDR3, the DNA is TGCAGTGCTAGAGAGACGGCTAGCGGGAGTTTTGAGACCCAGTACTTC.

This clonotype was detected a few times. This chain links TRBV2 with TRBJ2-7; 11 bases match TRBD1. Germline values: CDR1 SNHLY, CDR2 FYNNEI. V lost 5 bases, J lost 5 bases, and 8 bases stayed unmatched. The CDR3 consists of 15 residues. The CDR3 coding sequence is TGTGCCAGCAGTCGGGACAGGGGGTTTGGAGACGAGCAGTACTTC. Its translation is CASSRDRGFGDEQYF.

The chain carries TRBV28 and TRBJ2-5; no clear D gene. The CDR3 consists of 13 residues. Germline V gene data show CDR1 as MDHEN and CDR2 as SYDVKM. V lost 3 bases and J 2 bases, leaving 7 bases between the germline ends. CDR3 region: CASSFIWQETQYF. CDR3 bases: TGTGCCAGCAGTTTTATTTGGCAAGAGACCCAGTACTTC.

This clonotype was observed a handful of times. This rearrangement joins TRBV29-1 to TRBJ1-3; 7 bases line up with TRBD1. The CDR3 length is 15 residues. Losses at the gene ends were 6 bases for V and 0 bases for J; bases not matched to a gene: 8. Germline V gene sequence: CDR1 SQVTM, CDR2 ANQGSEA. In DNA form, the CDR3 reads TGCAGCGTAACTAACAGGGGAGGCTCTGGAAACACCATATATTTT. Translating gives CSVTNRGGSGNTIYF.

Many counts were recorded for this clonotype. J is TRBJ2-7 and V is TRBV20-1, with TRBD1 as a possible D gene (5 bases). This CDR3 spans 12 amino acids. Germline values: CDR1 DFQATT, CDR2 SNEGSKA (reference sequence). The ends were cut back, 2 bases at V and 4 bases at J, with 9 bases in the middle. The CDR3 loop reads CSARPTVYEQYF. CDR3 nucleotide sequence: TGCAGTGCTAGACCGACAGTGTACGAGCAGTACTTC.

CDR3 protein: CASSEEQVENGYTF. The CDR3 DNA sequence: TGTGCCAGCAGTGAGGAGCAAGTCGAGAATGGCTACACCTTC. The V call is TRBV2, the J call TRBJ1-2; D remains unclear. Germline CDR1 is SNHLY and CDR2 is FYNNEI. Trimming removed 3 bases from V and 6 bases from J, with 14 bases in between. The CDR3 is made up of 14 amino acids.

V usage is TRBV3-1 and J usage is TRBJ2-4; a possible D gene is TRBD2 (6 bases). Germline assignment: CDR1 LGHDT and CDR2 YNNKEL (reference sequence). Trimming stripped 5 bases from V and 1 base from J, with 15 bases between. This CDR3 is built from 16 residues. The CDR3 loop reads CASSFGGRQAKNIQYF. The CDR3 DNA sequence: TGTGCCAGCAGCTTCGGTGGGAGGCAGGCCAAAAACATTCAGTACTTC.

This clonotype was detected a few times. This chain uses TRBV11-2 with TRBJ2-3; the match to TRBD2 covers 13 bases. Germline-derived CDR1 and CDR2 are SGHAT and FQNNGV. The V and J ends lost 0 bases and 6 bases, in that order; junction bases with no gene match: 6. The CDR3 loop spans 17 amino acids. The CDR3 here is CASSLDRELAGGDTQYF. DNA of the CDR3: TGTGCCAGCAGCTTAGATCGTGAACTAGCGGGAGGGGATACGCAGTATTTT.

The V call is TRBV11-2, the J call TRBJ2-1; possibly TRBD1 for D (6 bases). V gave up 6 bases and J gave up 7 bases, with 16 bases separating them. The CDR3 has 14 amino acids. Germline-derived CDR1 and CDR2 are SGHAT and FQNNGV. The CDR3 region is CASSPTGQRNEQFF. CDR3 in DNA: TGTGCCAGCAGTCCAACGGGACAACGGAATGAGCAGTTCTTC. The variable domain in full, with the rest retrieved from reference TRBV11-2 and TRBJ2-1, is EAGVAQSPRYKIIEKRQSVAFWCNPISGHATLYWYQQILGQGPKLLIQFQNNGVVDDSQLPKDRFSAERLKGVDSTLKIQPAKLEDSAVYLCASSPTGQRNEQFFGPGTRLTVL.

This chain joins TRBV7-9 and TRBJ2-5; D gene ambiguous. CDR1 SEHNR and CDR2 FQNEAQ come from the germline V gene (reference sequence). The V end lost 6 bases, the J end lost 1 base, and 15 bases lay between the germline ends. There are 15 residues in the CDR3. CDR3 sequence (DNA): TGTGCCAGCAGAGGAAGCCTAGGAACCCAAGAGACCCAGTACTTC. As protein: CASRGSLGTQETQYF. Combining the CDR3 with reference TRBV7-9 and TRBJ2-5 gives the whole variable domain DTGVSQNPRHKITKRGQNVTFRCDPISEHNRLYWYRQTLGQGPEFLTYFQNEAQLEKSRLLSDRFSAERPKGSFSTLEIQRTEQGDSAMYLCASRGSLGTQETQYFGPGTRLLVL.

The genes are TRBV5-1 and TRBJ2-3, with 9 bases matching TRBD2. CDR3 size: 16 residues. The germline V gene has CDR1 SGHRS and CDR2 YFSETQ. With V trimmed by 5 bases and J by 0 bases, 7 bases remained unmatched. In DNA, the CDR3 is TGCGCCAGCAGACCGGGACTAGCTGCTAGCACAGATACGCAGTATTTT. It codes for CASRPGLAASTDTQYF. Full variable domain (remainder filled in from reference TRBV5-1 and TRBJ2-3): KAGVTQTPRYLIKTRGQQVTLSCSPISGHRSVSWYQQTPGQGLQFLFEYFSETQRNKGNFPGRFSGRQFSNSRSEMNVSTLELGDSALYLCASRPGLAASTDTQYFGPGTRLTVL.

The chain has TRBV30 and TRBJ1-1; D is perhaps TRBD1 (6 bases). V was trimmed by 2 bases and J by 0 bases, leaving 10 bases between them. CDR1 and CDR2 from the germline V gene are GTSNPN and SVGIG (reference sequence). The CDR3 is 14 residues long. CDR3 sequence reads: CAWSLGQMNTEAFF. CDR3 sequence (DNA): TGTGCCTGGAGTTTAGGACAGATGAACACTGAAGCTTTCTTT. Combining the CDR3 with reference TRBV30 and TRBJ1-1 gives the whole variable domain SQTIHQWPATLVQPVGSPLSLECTVEGTSNPNLYWYRQAAGRGLQLLFYSVGIGQISSEVPQNLSASRPQDRQFILSSKKLLLSDSGFYLCAWSLGQMNTEAFFGQGTRLTVV.

V gene TRBV2 combines with J gene TRBJ2-5; 7 nucleotides agree with TRBD1. The CDR3 is made up of 15 amino acids. Losses at the gene ends were 0 bases for V and 3 bases for J; bases not matched to a gene: 4. Germline loops: CDR1 SNHLY, CDR2 FYNNEI. This CDR3 is CASSEARTGEETQYF. DNA of the CDR3: TGTGCCAGCAGTGAAGCTCGAACAGGGGAAGAGACCCAGTACTTC.

This clonotype has only a few counts. The chain joins TRBV11-2 to TRBJ2-3; 8 positions match TRBD2. Trimming cost V 2 bases and J 5 bases; bases outside gene matches: 12. This CDR3 has 17 residues. Per the germline V gene, CDR1 is SGHAT and CDR2 is FQNNGV. CDR3 protein: CASSLNGLASGEDTQYF. Here the CDR3 DNA reads TGTGCCAGCAGCTTAAACGGACTAGCCTCTGGGGAAGATACGCAGTATTTT.

This sequence joins TRBV29-1 and TRBJ2-3, with D maybe TRBD1 (6 bases). This CDR3 contains 12 residues. V lost 4 bases and J 6 bases, leaving 11 bases between the germline ends. Germline CDR1 SQVTM, CDR2 ANQGSEA. CDR3 coding DNA: TGCAGCGTTGGGGGGCAGGTGGATACGCAGTATTTT. Translating it yields CSVGGQVDTQYF.

This clonotype was counted only a few times. The CDR3 nucleotides are TGTGCCAGCAGCTTAGGACTAGCGGGACGCCACTCCTACGAGCAGTACTTC. Protein sequence: CASSLGLAGRHSYEQYF. V and J are TRBV7-2 and TRBJ2-7; 11 bases fit TRBD2. The CDR3 spans 17 residues. V gave up 1 base and J gave up 0 bases; unmatched junction bases: 5. The germline V gene encodes CDR1 SGHTA and CDR2 FQGNSA.

The chain joins TRBV13 to TRBJ1-2; possible D gene TRBD1, 6 bases. Germline V gene lookup returns CDR1 PRHDT and CDR2 FYEKMQ (reference sequence). Trimming pared 5 bases from V and 6 bases from J, leaving 16 bases between. The CDR3 loop spans 14 amino acids. In DNA, the CDR3 is TGTGCCAGCAGCCTCGGCGTGGGGGCAAATGGCTACACCTTC. As protein: CASSLGVGANGYTF.

This rearrangement joins TRBV6-2 or TRBV6-3 to TRBJ2-3; no reliable D call. V was cut by 4 bases and J by 4 bases, with 6 bases left in between. Per germline, CDR1 MNHEY and CDR2 SVGEGT. The CDR3 is 12 amino acids. CDR3 in DNA: TGTGCCAGCAGTTCGGATTCAGATACGCAGTATTTT. Protein product: CASSSDSDTQYF.